These 6 T cell receptor beta chains came from one sample sequenced in a study (dated by TCRdb to the mid-2010s). The receptor library was made with 5' RACE. The instrument was an Illumina MiSeq. TCRdb trimmed public reads at Q25 via fastp, called clones via MiXCR and kept in-frame beta chains. For every CDR3 protein sequence, its rows merge into one entry that carries the most common genes and DNA. Recorded for this sample are roughly 23,000 distinct CDR3 sequences; approximately 28% of them occurred a single time. In total, the top ten clones hold 2% to 2.5% of the sample. Input material: tumor-infiltrating naive CD4+ T cells sorted from the breast tumor. The cell subset or site label here, explained by the study, means: naive CD4+ T cells, CD4+CD45RA+CD25-. Receptor source: a female donor with breast cancer.

This clonotype was observed once. V usage is TRBV5-1 and J usage is TRBJ2-5, with TRBD1 identical over 7 bases. The CDR3 has 15 residues. CDR1 is SGHRS, CDR2 YFSETQ, per germline. V lost 5 bases to trimming and J lost 2 bases; unmatched junction nucleotides: 9. The CDR3 reads CASRPLGGRQETQYF. In DNA form, the CDR3 reads TGCGCCAGCAGACCCTTAGGGGGCCGACAAGAGACCCAGTACTTC. The complete variable domain, with remaining parts taken from reference TRBV5-1 and TRBJ2-5, reads KAGVTQTPRYLIKTRGQQVTLSCSPISGHRSVSWYQQTPGQGLQFLFEYFSETQRNKGNFPGRFSGRQFSNSRSEMNVSTLELGDSALYLCASRPLGGRQETQYFGPGTRLLVL.

This clonotype showed up just a few times. A much bigger clone sits one base away, suggesting this may be a read error. The V call is TRBV12-3 or TRBV12-4, the J call TRBJ2-1; 14 bases align to TRBD2. The CDR3 loop spans 16 amino acids. V lost 2 bases and J lost 11; bases outside the gene matches: 8. The DNA for the CDR3 is TGTGCCAGCAGTTTAAGGACTAGCGGGAGGAGTAATAAGCAGTTCTTC. Its translation: CASSLRTSGRSNKQFF.

This clonotype was observed a single time. Without the conserved terminal phenylalanine or tryptophan, this CDR3 likely stems from a read error. CDR3 residues: CATSDIGLAGGSYNEQFL. The DNA for the CDR3 is TGTGCCACCAGTGATATCGGACTAGCGGGAGGGTCCTACAATGAGCAGTTCCTC. The chain couples TRBV24-1 to TRBJ2-1, with TRBD2 matching 15 bases. In germline, CDR1 is KGHDR, CDR2 SFDVKD. With 3 bases clipped from V and 1 base from J, the junction kept 3 bases outside the gene matches. CDR3 length: 18 residues.

This clonotype was counted a few times. Being one base from a much bigger clone, this may be a read error. The V call is TRBV7-2, the J call TRBJ2-1; TRBD2 agrees at 13 bases. The V segment lost 4 bases and the J segment 10 bases; nucleotides outside the gene matches: 13. The CDR3 is 17 residues long. CDR1 and CDR2 from the germline V gene are SGHTA and FQGNSA. CDR3 residues: CASSCHPPGLAGTEQFF. The CDR3 region has the DNA TGTGCCAGCAGCTGCCATCCACCGGGACTAGCGGGAACCGAGCAGTTCTTC.

About this clonotype itself: One base away lies a much larger clone, so this may be a sequencing read error. The gene calls are TRBV5-1 and TRBJ2-1; D gene ambiguous. Germline-derived CDR1 and CDR2 are SGHRS and YFSETQ. This CDR3 contains 16 residues. The CDR3 loop is CASSPNPRLGYNEQLF. The CDR3 DNA follows: TGCGCCAGCAGCCCCAACCCTAGGCTGGGTTACAATGAGCAGCTCTTC.

The chain carries TRBV27 and TRBJ2-7; D may correspond to TRBD1 or TRBD2 (5 bases each). Trimming took off 6 bases at V and 2 bases at J, with 17 bases between the two ends. The germline gives CDR1 MNHEY, CDR2 SMNVEV (reference sequence). CDR3 length: 15 amino acids. The CDR3 DNA sequence: TGTGCCAGCAGCTCAAGCCGGGACGCCGCCTACGAGCAGTACGTC. The encoded protein is CASSSSRDAAYEQYV.